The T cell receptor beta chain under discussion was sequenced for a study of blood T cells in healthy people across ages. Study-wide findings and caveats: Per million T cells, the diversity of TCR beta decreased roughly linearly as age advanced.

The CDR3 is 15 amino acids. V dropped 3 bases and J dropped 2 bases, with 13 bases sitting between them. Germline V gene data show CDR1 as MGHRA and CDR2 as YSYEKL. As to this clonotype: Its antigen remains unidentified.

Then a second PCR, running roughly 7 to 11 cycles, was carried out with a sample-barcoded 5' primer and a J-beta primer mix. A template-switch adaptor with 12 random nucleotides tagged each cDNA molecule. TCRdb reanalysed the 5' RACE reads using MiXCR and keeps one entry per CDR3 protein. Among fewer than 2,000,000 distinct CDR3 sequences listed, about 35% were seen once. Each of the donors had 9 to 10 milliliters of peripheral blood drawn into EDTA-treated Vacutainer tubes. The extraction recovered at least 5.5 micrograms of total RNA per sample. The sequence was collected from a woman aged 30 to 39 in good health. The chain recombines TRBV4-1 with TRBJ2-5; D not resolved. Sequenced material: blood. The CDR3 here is CASSHSGWKQETQYF. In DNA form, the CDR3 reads TGCGCCAGCAGCCATTCCGGTTGGAAGCAAGAGACCCAGTACTTC.